A few counts support the clone carrying this T cell receptor beta chain. Its matching antigen is unknown. This sample includes further DNA sequences coding for the same CDR3. The data originate from a study of T cells in localized non-small cell lung cancer. Produced via immunoSEQ multiplex PCR; TCRdb's table is partial and in-frame only. There are 90,000 to 100,000 clones in the sample; approximately 91% occur only once, and 4.1% lies in the top ten. Study findings and constraints: The study found T cell clonality highest in uninvolved adjacent lung, above tumor.

CDR1 LNHDA and CDR2 SQIVND come from the germline V gene (reference sequence). Germline trimming cut 3 bases from V and 2 bases from J; bases unmatched to any gene: 0. This CDR3 has 14 amino acids. The J gene is TRBJ1-2, the V gene TRBV19; 10 nucleotides line up with TRBD1. The TCR comes from a woman aged 40-69 years with stage II squamous cell lung carcinoma. Specimen: PBMCs, collected before any cancer treatment. CDR3 amino acids: CASSMGQGNYGYTF. Here the CDR3 DNA reads TGTGCCAGTAGTATGGGACAGGGGAACTATGGCTACACCTTC. Together with reference TRBV19 and TRBJ1-2, the CDR3 gives the full variable domain: DGGITQSPKYLFRKEGQNVTLSCEQNLNHDAMYWYRQDPGQGLRLIYYSQIVNDFQKGDIAEGYSVSREKKESFPLTVTSAQKNPTAFYLCASSMGQGNYGYTFGSGTRLTVV.